Presented here are 4 T cell receptor beta chains from one specimen sequenced in a study of vaccination effects on CD4 cells after COVID-19. Clones were read by immunoSEQ multiplex PCR, and TCRdb kept only the in-frame ones, dropping some. The data show 65,000 or so clones, around 76% seen once. The antigens of these receptors remain unknown. Antigen-specific CD4+ T cell clonotypes were called by their expansion after viral peptide-pool culture in ViraFEST. At the end of 10 days of culture, CD4+ T cells were isolated. Vaccine recipients lacked prior SARS-CoV-2 infection and had negative nucleocapsid antibodies. The sequencing here drew on CD4+ T cells from PBMCs cultured with HCoV-NL63 spike peptides, taken before COVID-19 vaccination. The receptors stem from a human donor who received a COVID-19 vaccine.

The gene calls are TRBV4-3 and TRBJ2-2, with 8 bases matching TRBD2. CDR1 and CDR2 from the germline V gene are LGHNA and YSLEER. V was pared by 1 base and J by 1 base, with 5 bases of the junction left unmatched. The CDR3 length is 17 residues. The CDR3 DNA follows: TGCGCCAGCAGCCAAGTTATCGGGGGGGGGAACACCGGGGAGCTGTTTTTT. Translation: CASSQVIGGGNTGELFF.

This chain links TRBV3-1 (or the pseudogene TRBV3-2) with TRBJ1-5; 7 bases line up with TRBD1. This CDR3 is 14 amino acids long. The germline gives CDR1 LGHDT, CDR2 YNNKEL (reference sequence). With V trimmed by 9 bases and J by 4 bases, 9 bases remained unmatched. CDR3 sequence: CASDWGQSNQPQHF. Here the CDR3 DNA reads TGTGCCAGTGATTGGGGACAGTCGAATCAGCCCCAGCATTTT.

The genes are TRBV15 and TRBJ2-6, with D perhaps matching TRBD2 (5 bases). Germline loops: CDR1 LNHNV, CDR2 YYDKDF (reference sequence). Trimming removed 1 base at V and 0 bases at J, with 7 bases between. This CDR3 contains 16 residues. The CDR3 nucleotides read TGTGCCACCAGCAGAGGCACTAGCTCTGGGGCCAACGTCCTGACTTTC. Protein product: CATSRGTSSGANVLTF.

The V and J genes are TRBV3-1 (or the pseudogene TRBV3-2) and TRBJ2-3; D is possibly TRBD2 (5 bases). The CDR3 length is 16 residues. Germline CDR1 reads LGHDT; CDR2 reads YNNKEL (reference sequence). With 3 bases removed from V and 0 bases from J, the gap between germline ends came to 13 bases. In DNA form, the CDR3 reads TGTGCCAGCAGCCAGGTAGCGATGACTAGCACAGATACGCAGTATTTT. The encoded protein is CASSQVAMTSTDTQYF.